Each of the 30 T cell receptor beta chains below was sequenced from the same sample in a study of T cells in Graves' hyperthyroidism and ophthalmopathy (dated by TCRdb to between 2018 and 2021). The library relied on multiplex PCR. The run used an Illumina HiSeq 2000. The TCR beta CDR3 regions were amplified from the RNA transcripts. For the first round of RT-PCR on the TCR CDR3, the HTBI primer set was used together with the Qiagen OneStep RT-PCR kit. In-frame beta chains were kept once TCRdb had trimmed the public reads at Q25 with fastp and called clones with MiXCR. Rows are unified per CDR3 protein, each entry keeping the most common DNA and genes. In all, the sample holds approximately 560,000 distinct CDR3 sequences, and about 45% of those were seen once. Clones ranked in the top ten supply about 7.8% of the sample. Sequencing input: peripheral blood or thyroid tissue (not recorded which). The receptors were gathered from a woman aged 18-29 years with Graves' hyperthyroidism. Donor details come from another sample of the same person, matched by shared clones.

The chain couples TRBV12-3 or TRBV12-4 to TRBJ2-2; D is unresolved. V was shortened by 7 bases and J by 4 bases, with 10 bases between the two germline ends. CDR3 length equals 13 residues. The CDR3: CASIRVGTGELFF. In DNA form, the CDR3 reads TGTGCCAGCATACGGGTGGGCACCGGGGAGCTGTTTTTT.

The chain links TRBV25-1 to TRBJ2-5, with 10 nucleotides matching TRBD2. This CDR3 spans 16 amino acids. CDR1 is MGHDK and CDR2 is SYGVNS in the germline V gene. CDR3 sequence (DNA): TGTGCTAGAGTAACCGCTAGCGGGAGTGGTAGAGAGACCCAGTACTTC. This gives the protein CARVTASGSGRETQYF.

This clonotype was seen many times. The chain employs TRBV29-1 and TRBJ1-1, with D uncertain. V lost 7 bases and J 4 bases, leaving 16 bases between the germline ends. CDR1 SQVTM and CDR2 ANQGSEA come from the germline V gene. This CDR3 is 13 amino acids long. The CDR3 region is CSATPTRSTEAFF. CDR3 sequence (DNA): TGCAGCGCTACGCCCACGCGGAGCACTGAAGCTTTCTTT.

This clonotype has more than one count but fewer than ten. This chain links TRBV14 with TRBJ1-4; D is unclear. Germline V lookup: CDR1 SGHDN, CDR2 FVKESK. The V and J ends lost 4 bases and 12 bases respectively, with 18 bases between them. CDR3 length equals 14 residues. The CDR3 DNA reads as TGTGCCAGCAGCCTCCGTACCACCGTTAGAGAACTGTTTTTT. It encodes CASSLRTTVRELFF.

This clonotype has only a few counts. The chain uses TRBV2 and TRBJ1-5; D is ambiguous. The V gene's germline CDR1 is SNHLY and CDR2 FYNNEI. This CDR3 is 14 amino acids long. The ends were cut back, 5 bases at V and 0 bases at J, with 8 bases in the middle. The CDR3 bases are TGTGCCAGCAGTAGGCAGAATAGCAATCAGCCCCAGCATTTT. Translating it yields CASSRQNSNQPQHF.

This clonotype was seen at least ten times. V gene TRBV24-1 combines with J gene TRBJ2-7; 9 positions match TRBD2. Unmatched junction bases numbered 6, after V lost 5 bases and J lost 2 bases. This CDR3 has 15 residues. Germline CDR1 KGHDR, CDR2 SFDVKD. CDR3 protein: CATSVMTSGTYEQYF. The CDR3 nucleotides read TGTGCCACCAGTGTTATGACTAGCGGTACCTACGAGCAGTACTTC.

The chain combines TRBV24-1 with TRBJ2-5; no reliable D call. Trimming removed 4 bases at V and 5 bases at J, with 13 bases between. Germline-derived CDR1 and CDR2 are KGHDR and SFDVKD. The CDR3 length is 14 residues. The CDR3 DNA sequence: TGTGCCACCAGTGACTATGGACGAAGGGAGACCCAGTACTTC. It specifies CATSDYGRRETQYF.

As regards this clonotype: Lacking the conserved final phenylalanine or tryptophan, this CDR3 likely reflects a read error. V and J are TRBV25-1 and TRBJ1-2; TRBD1 might be the D (5 bases). V was clipped by 1 base and J by 4 bases, with 13 bases between them. Germline V CDR1 and CDR2: MGHDK, SYGVNS. This CDR3 comprises 15 residues. CDR3 sequence: CASSESGGSLYGYTL. The CDR3 nucleotides read TGTGCCAGCAGTGAATCGGGGGGATCCCTCTATGGCTACACCCTC.

The V gene is TRBV7-1, the J gene TRBJ2-5; 12 positions agree with TRBD2. TRBV7-1 is an ORF, and what it does is uncertain. V lost 5 bases and J lost 5; bases outside the gene matches: 12. This CDR3 contains 17 residues. Written as DNA, the CDR3 is TGTGCCAGCAGCCCGAGGACTAGCGGGGCCTACAATGAGACCCAGTACTTC. Residues: CASSPRTSGAYNETQYF.

This chain uses TRBV29-1 with TRBJ1-2; 10 positions match TRBD1. Trimming removed 5 bases from V and 4 bases from J; junction bases left unmatched: 4. The CDR3 loop spans 13 amino acids. CDR1 is SQVTM, CDR2 ANQGSEA, per germline. CDR3 protein: CSVRQGASYGYTF. The CDR3 nucleotides read TGCAGCGTTAGACAGGGGGCGAGCTATGGCTACACCTTC.

Notes on this clonotype: With a much larger clone just one base away, this may be a read error. CDR3 sequence (DNA): TGTGCCAGCAGCCCCCCGGCGGGGAACGAGCAGTACTTC. It is translated as CASSPPAGNEQYF. The chain combines TRBV7-2 with TRBJ2-7, with a possible D match to TRBD2 (6 bases). With 5 bases removed from V and 5 bases from J, the gap between germline ends came to 13 bases. The CDR3 is 13 amino acids. Germline V gene lookup returns CDR1 SGHTA and CDR2 FQGNSA.

This clonotype was seen repeatedly, ten times or more. The chain recombines TRBV25-1 with TRBJ1-2, with a tentative D call TRBD1 (5 bases). This CDR3 is 12 amino acids long. Germline-derived CDR1 and CDR2 are MGHDK and SYGVNS. V lost 6 bases to trimming and J lost 7 bases, with 12 bases between them. CDR3 loop: CASREVGAGYTF. CDR3 DNA sequence: TGTGCCAGCAGAGAAGTAGGGGCTGGCTACACCTTC.

V usage is TRBV7-2 and J usage is TRBJ1-6; 8 positions match TRBD1. The CDR3 extends over 14 amino acids. Germline trimming cut 3 bases from V and 8 bases from J; bases unmatched to any gene: 3. Germline V gene sequence: CDR1 SGHTA, CDR2 FQGNSA. For the CDR3, the DNA is TGTGCCAGCAGCTTGGCAGGGGGCTATTCACCCCTCCACTTT. This translates into CASSLAGGYSPLHF.

This clonotype was detected only a few times. V gene TRBV7-9 combines with J gene TRBJ2-2; 7 bases agree with TRBD2. CDR3 length: 16 amino acids. Germline V lookup: CDR1 SEHNR, CDR2 FQNEAQ (reference sequence). V dropped 2 bases and J dropped 4; count of bases not matched to a gene: 7. As DNA, the CDR3 is TGTGCCAGCAGCTTAATGGGGAGCGGGATCACCGGGGAGCTGTTTTTT. This translates into CASSLMGSGITGELFF.

CDR3 DNA sequence: TGTGCCAGCAGCCCCGGGACAGGGGAAAATCAGCCCCAGCATTTT. Encoded protein: CASSPGTGENQPQHF. The chain is built from TRBV7-9 and TRBJ1-5; 10 nucleotides align to TRBD1. The CDR3 sequence is 15 residues long. CDR1 is SEHNR, CDR2 FQNEAQ, per germline (reference sequence). Trimming removed 5 bases from V and 4 bases from J; junction bases left unmatched: 5.

The V gene is TRBV2, the J gene TRBJ1-5; D might be TRBD1 (6 bases). CDR3 length: 16 amino acids. V lost 3 bases to trimming and J lost 0 bases, with 12 bases between them. Germline loops: CDR1 SNHLY, CDR2 FYNNEI. CDR3 coding DNA: TGTGCCAGCAGTGACGGGGCAGGGGTTAGCAATCAGCCCCAGCATTTT. Translation: CASSDGAGVSNQPQHF.

Many counts were recorded for this clonotype. V and J are TRBV15 and TRBJ2-2; 11 positions agree with TRBD1. The V segment lost 7 bases and the J segment 4 bases; nucleotides outside the gene matches: 5. There are 15 residues in the CDR3. CDR1 is LNHNV, CDR2 YYDKDF, per germline (reference sequence). The CDR3 region has the DNA TGTGCCACCAACAAGGGACAGGGGGGCACCGGGGAGCTGTTTTTT. It encodes CATNKGQGGTGELFF.

This clonotype turned up a few times. This rearrangement joins TRBV19 to TRBJ1-4; D perhaps matches TRBD1 (6 bases). The CDR3 sequence is 12 residues long. V was trimmed by 8 bases and J by 7 bases, leaving 11 bases between them. Germline CDR1 reads LNHDA; CDR2 reads SQIVND (reference sequence). CDR3 DNA sequence: TGTGCCAGTCCAGGGGTGAGTGAAAAACTGTTTTTT. This gives the protein CASPGVSEKLFF.

This clonotype has ten or more counts. The chain carries TRBV29-1 and TRBJ2-7; 7 nucleotides align to TRBD2. Unmatched junction bases numbered 12, after V lost 4 bases and J lost 0 bases. The CDR3 runs to 16 residues. CDR1 and CDR2 (germline): SQVTM, ANQGSEA. CDR3 sequence: CSVVASGLSSSYEQYF. The CDR3 nucleotides read TGCAGCGTTGTGGCTAGCGGTCTCTCGAGCTCCTACGAGCAGTACTTC.

J is TRBJ1-1 and V is TRBV29-1; no firm D call. The CDR3 has 12 amino acids. Germline V gene sequence: CDR1 SQVTM, CDR2 ANQGSEA. The V gene lost 6 bases and the J gene lost 1 base, with 9 bases spanning the gap. CDR3 sequence reads: CSVSYRNTEAFF. The CDR3 nucleotides read TGCAGCGTCAGTTACCGGAACACTGAAGCTTTCTTT.

The sample holds a few counts of this clonotype. The chain links TRBV5-1 to TRBJ1-2; weak D call: TRBD1 (5 bases). The V gene's germline CDR1 is SGHRS and CDR2 YFSETQ. The CDR3 spans 14 residues. Trimming cost V 4 bases and J 8 bases, with 18 bases left between them. CDR3 region: CASSGWGGIGGYTF. DNA for the CDR3: TGCGCCAGCAGCGGCTGGGGGGGAATTGGAGGCTACACCTTC.

The rearrangement uses TRBV2 and TRBJ2-5, with 13 positions matching TRBD2. J gave up 5 bases and V 5 bases, and 11 bases lay outside the gene matches. CDR3 length equals 17 residues. Germline V gives CDR1 SNHLY, CDR2 FYNNEI. CDR3 sequence (DNA): TGTGCCAGCAGTCCGCTGACTAGCGGGGGGTTCGGGGAGACCCAGTACTTC. Protein sequence: CASSPLTSGGFGETQYF.

V is TRBV20-1 and J is TRBJ2-5, with D unresolved. V was shortened by 5 bases and J by 1 base, with 14 bases between the two germline ends. CDR3 length: 14 residues. CDR1 is DFQATT and CDR2 is SNEGSKA in the germline V gene (reference sequence). The CDR3 spells CSAPTLGFQETQYF. The CDR3 DNA reads as TGCAGTGCTCCAACCCTCGGGTTCCAAGAGACCCAGTACTTC.

The chain couples TRBV2 to TRBJ2-5, with D perhaps being TRBD1 or TRBD2 (6 bases each). The CDR3 length is 14 residues. Germline V CDR1 and CDR2: SNHLY, FYNNEI. V was pared by 6 bases and J by 5 bases, with 16 bases between. The CDR3 loop is CASSTMGGSETQYF. CDR3 DNA sequence: TGTGCCAGCAGCACTATGGGGGGCTCGGAGACCCAGTACTTC.

Concerning this clonotype itself: One base away lies a much larger clone, so this may be a sequencing read error. This rearrangement joins TRBV7-9 to TRBJ1-6; 9 bases are shared with TRBD1. Unmatched junction bases numbered 15, after V lost 8 bases and J lost 10 bases. The germline gives CDR1 SEHNR, CDR2 FQNEAQ (reference sequence). This CDR3 contains 16 residues. As DNA, the CDR3 is TGTGCCAGCGGCTCCACGGCGACAGGGGGAAGCTCACCCCTCCACTTT. This codes for CASGSTATGGSSPLHF.

This clonotype came up many times. DNA of the CDR3: TGTGCCAGCAGCGCCGGCGGCGTCAGGGAGACCCAGTACTTC. Protein: CASSAGGVRETQYF. The V gene is TRBV5-8, the J gene TRBJ2-5; D remains unclear. This CDR3 region has 14 residues. Trimming shortened V by 4 bases and J by 5 bases, and 15 bases separated the two germline ends. The germline V gene has CDR1 SGHTS and CDR2 YDEGEE. The whole variable domain, remainder taken from reference TRBV5-8 and TRBJ2-5, is EAGVTQSPTHLIKTRGQQATLRCSPISGHTSVYWYQQALGLGLQFLLWYDEGEERNRGNFPPRFSGRQFPNYSSELNVNALELEDSALYLCASSAGGVRETQYFGPGTRLLVL.

This clonotype was picked up many times. CDR3 region: CASSPGTGNTEAFF. DNA for the CDR3: TGTGCCAGCAGTCCCGGGACAGGGAACACTGAAGCTTTCTTT. This chain joins TRBV12-3 or TRBV12-4 and TRBJ1-1, with 8 positions matching TRBD1. There are 14 residues in the CDR3. The junction had 3 bases not matched to a gene; V was cut back by 5 bases and J by 1 base.

This clonotype appeared a few times. The rearrangement links TRBV20-1 to TRBJ2-7; no clear D gene. V was clipped by 1 base and J by 4 bases, with 11 bases between them. The germline gives CDR1 DFQATT, CDR2 SNEGSKA (reference sequence). The CDR3 length is 13 residues. CDR3 sequence (DNA): TGCAGTGCTAGAGCCGAAAGAGGTTACGAGCAGTACTTC. Its protein product is CSARAERGYEQYF.

The chain is built from TRBV20-1 and TRBJ1-1; D is possibly TRBD1 (5 bases). The germline V gene encodes CDR1 DFQATT and CDR2 SNEGSKA (reference sequence). The CDR3 is 13 amino acids. Trimming removed 0 bases from V and 5 bases from J, with 10 bases in between. In DNA, the CDR3 is TGCAGTGCTAGAGATTGGGGGGAGACTGAAGCTTTCTTT. This codes for CSARDWGETEAFF.

The chain carries TRBV10-3 and TRBJ2-7; D is unresolved. V shed 10 bases and J shed 3 bases, with 16 bases lying between them. Germline-derived CDR1 and CDR2 are ENHRY and SYGVKD. This CDR3 is 13 amino acids long. CDR3 in DNA: TGTGCCAGCTCACCACCGGACGGCTACGAGCAGTACTTC. Protein product: CASSPPDGYEQYF.